Each of the 7 T cell receptor beta chains below was sequenced from the same sample in a study of control samples from healthy donors and cancer patients. Clones were sequenced by immunoSEQ multiplex PCR, and TCRdb holds only the in-frame ones, with some missing. The data show some 150,000 clones, under 90% seen once. The source material was blood. The receptors here all came from a man aged 25 to 40 in good health.

The chain uses TRBV5-4 and TRBJ2-5, with a tentative D call TRBD1 (6 bases). V was trimmed by 4 bases and J by 1 base, leaving 11 bases between them. The length of the CDR3 is 14 residues. Looked up from germline, CDR1 is SGHNT and CDR2 is YYREEE (reference sequence). This chain's CDR3 is CASSRGQTQETQYF. CDR3 nucleotide sequence: TGTGCCAGCAGCCGAGGACAGACCCAAGAGACCCAGTACTTC.

The CDR3 nucleotides are TGTGCCAGCTCACCACTGGGACGGGGAACTGAAGCTTTCTTT. This gives the protein CASSPLGRGTEAFF. The genes are TRBV18 and TRBJ1-1; D perhaps matches TRBD1 (5 bases). CDR1 and CDR2 from the germline V gene are KGHSH and LQKENI. There are 14 residues in the CDR3. Trimming shortened V by 1 base and J by 5 bases, and 11 bases separated the two germline ends. Full variable domain (outside the CDR3, taken from reference TRBV18 and TRBJ1-1): NAGVMQNPRHLVRRRGQEARLRCSPMKGHSHVYWYRQLPEEGLKFMVYLQKENIIDESGMPKERFSAEFPKEGPSILRIQQVVRGDSAAYFCASSPLGRGTEAFFGQGTRLTVV.

The table lists this clone with a count of one. The chain joins TRBV28 to TRBJ2-7; TRBD1 matches at 8 bases. Looked up from germline, CDR1 is MDHEN and CDR2 is SYDVKM. V was clipped by 7 bases and J by 3 bases; unmatched bases: 8. This CDR3 is built from 14 residues. The CDR3 DNA reads as TGTGCCAGCACACTCTCAGACAGGGGCTACGAGCAGTACTTC. Residues: CASTLSDRGYEQYF.

CDR3 region: CASTGGTDNSPLHF. Here the CDR3 DNA reads TGCGCCAGCACGGGGGGGACAGATAATTCACCCCTCCACTTT. The rearrangement links TRBV10-1 to TRBJ1-6; 7 nucleotides align to TRBD1. J gave up 5 bases and V 7 bases, and 5 bases lay outside the gene matches. Germline V gene lookup returns CDR1 WNHNN and CDR2 SYGVQD (reference sequence). This CDR3 contains 14 residues.

Regarding this clone: The germline gene is not matched at one end of the junction; a read error may be the cause. The chain links TRBV7-7 to TRBJ2-2, with D possibly TRBD2 on 5 matching bases. The CDR3 length is 14 residues. Looked up from germline, CDR1 is SSHAT and CDR2 is FNYEAQ (reference sequence). CDR3 residues: CASSYGENTGELFF. The CDR3 DNA reads as TGTGCTAGCAGCTACGGGGAAAACACCGGGGAGCTGTTTTTT.

This chain connects TRBV24-1 to TRBJ1-5, with D perhaps matching TRBD1 (6 bases). V was shortened by 7 bases and J by 0 bases, with 12 bases between the two germline ends. In germline, CDR1 is KGHDR, CDR2 SFDVKD. The CDR3 extends over 15 amino acids. This CDR3 is CATSSTGPSNQPQHF. The CDR3 region has the DNA TGTGCCACCAGCTCGACAGGACCTAGCAATCAGCCCCAGCATTTT.

V usage is TRBV7-2 and J usage is TRBJ1-1, with TRBD1 as a possible D gene (5 bases). The CDR3 consists of 15 residues. Deletions cut 1 base from V and 2 bases from J, with 11 bases between. CDR1 and CDR2 (germline): SGHTA, FQGNSA. CDR3 in DNA: TGTGCCAGCAGCTTAGACCAGGGAAGAAACACTGAAGCTTTCTTT. Its protein is CASSLDQGRNTEAFF.